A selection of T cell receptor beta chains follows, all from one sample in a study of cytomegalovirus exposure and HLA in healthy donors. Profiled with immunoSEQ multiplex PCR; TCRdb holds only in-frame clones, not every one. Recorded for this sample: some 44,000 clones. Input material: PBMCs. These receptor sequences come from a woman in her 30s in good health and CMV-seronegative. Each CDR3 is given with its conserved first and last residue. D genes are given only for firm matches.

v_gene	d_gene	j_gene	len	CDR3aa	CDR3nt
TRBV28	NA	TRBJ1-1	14	CASSLWRKHPEAFF	TGTGCCAGCAGTTTATGGAGGAAGCACCCTGAAGCTTTCTTT
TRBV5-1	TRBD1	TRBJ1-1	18	CASRAGIPGQGESTEAFF	TGCGCCAGCAGGGCAGGCATACCGGGACAGGGAGAAAGCACTGAAGCTTTCTTT
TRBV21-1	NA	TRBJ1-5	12	CARTERGSPQHF	TGTGCCAGAACAGAAAGGGGTTCGCCCCAGCATTTT
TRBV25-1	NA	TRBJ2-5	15	CASSEFWGPKETQYF	TGTGCCAGCAGTGAATTTTGGGGGCCAAAAGAGACCCAGTACTTC
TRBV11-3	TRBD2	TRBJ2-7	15	CASSRLAGVGVEQYF	TGTGCCAGCAGCCGACTAGCGGGAGTCGGGGTCGAGCAGTACTTC
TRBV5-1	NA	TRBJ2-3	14	CASSLAGLTDTQYF	TGCGCCAGCAGCTTGGCGGGACTCACAGATACGCAGTATTTT
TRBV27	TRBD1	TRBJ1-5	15	CASSPGQGRRQPQHF	TGTGCCAGCAGCCCGGGACAGGGTCGTCGTCAGCCCCAGCATTTT
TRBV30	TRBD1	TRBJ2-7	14	CAWSVGQVAYEQYF	TGTGCCTGGAGCGTGGGACAGGTTGCCTACGAGCAGTACTTC
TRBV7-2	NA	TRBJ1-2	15	CASQRDSFKDTGYTF	TGTGCCAGCCAACGAGACAGCTTCAAAGATACGGGCTACACCTTC
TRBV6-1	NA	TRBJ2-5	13	CASRNRGQETQYF	TGTGCCAGCAGGAACCGGGGCCAAGAGACCCAGTACTTC
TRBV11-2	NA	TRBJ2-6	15	CASSFTNSGANVLTF	TGTGCCAGCAGCTTTACAAACTCTGGGGCCAACGTCCTGACTTTC
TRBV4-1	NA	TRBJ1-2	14	CASSRISEAGGYTF	TGCGCCAGCAGCCGGATCAGTGAGGCTGGGGGCTACACCTTC
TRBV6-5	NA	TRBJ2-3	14	CASSYQLATDTQYF	TGTGCCAGCAGTTACCAACTAGCAACCGATACGCAGTATTTT
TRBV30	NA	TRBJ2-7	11	CACQDNYEQYF	TGTGCCTGCCAAGACAACTACGAGCAGTACTTC
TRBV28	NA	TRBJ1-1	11	CASVSGSEAFF	TGTGCCAGCGTTTCGGGGTCTGAAGCTTTCTTT
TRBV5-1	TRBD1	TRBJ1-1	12	CASSYGQGIDFF	TGCGCCAGCAGCTACGGACAGGGAATTGATTTCTTT
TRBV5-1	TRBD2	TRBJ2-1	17	CASSVGKLAWGGNEQFF	TGCGCCAGCAGCGTGGGGAAACTAGCGTGGGGGGGGAATGAGCAGTTCTTC
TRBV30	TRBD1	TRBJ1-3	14	CAWCNQGARNTIYF	TGTGCCTGGTGTAATCAGGGGGCAAGAAACACCATATATTTT
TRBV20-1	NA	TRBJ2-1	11	CSAILNNEQFF	TGCAGTGCCATACTAAACAATGAGCAGTTCTTC
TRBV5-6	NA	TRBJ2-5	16	CASSFVRAYRQETQYF	TGTGCCAGCAGCTTCGTTCGTGCTTACAGACAAGAGACCCAGTACTTC
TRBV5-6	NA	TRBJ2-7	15	CASSLRASATYEQYF	TGTGCCAGCAGCTTGAGGGCTAGCGCAACCTACGAGCAGTACTTC
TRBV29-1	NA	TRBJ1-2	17	CSVELKQGPYSNYGYTF	TGCAGCGTTGAGTTGAAACAGGGACCATATTCGAACTATGGCTACACCTTC
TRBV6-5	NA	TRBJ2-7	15	CASSYSNDGSYEQYF	TGTGCCAGCAGTTACTCGAACGACGGGTCCTACGAGCAGTACTTC
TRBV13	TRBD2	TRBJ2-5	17	CASSFRTSGSKIETQYF	TGTGCCAGCAGCTTTAGGACTAGCGGGAGTAAAATTGAGACCCAGTACTTC
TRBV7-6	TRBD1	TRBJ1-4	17	CASSPRDRGVFSEKLFF	TGTGCCAGCAGCCCGCGGGACAGGGGGGTCTTTAGTGAAAAACTGTTTTTT
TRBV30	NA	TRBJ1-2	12	CAWTPGAVGYTF	TGTGCCTGGACCCCAGGGGCCGTTGGCTACACCTTC
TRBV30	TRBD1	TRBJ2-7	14	CAWRVGGSWGEQYF	TGTGCCTGGAGGGTAGGGGGCAGTTGGGGCGAGCAGTACTTC
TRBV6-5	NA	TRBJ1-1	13	CASSTNRNTEAFF	TGTGCCAGCAGCACCAACAGGAACACTGAAGCTTTCTTT
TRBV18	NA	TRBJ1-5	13	CASSPGSNQPQHF	TGTGCCAGCTCACCGGGCAGCAATCAGCCCCAGCATTTT
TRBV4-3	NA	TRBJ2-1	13	CASSHSGVNEQFF	TGCGCCAGCAGCCACTCAGGGGTCAATGAGCAGTTCTTC
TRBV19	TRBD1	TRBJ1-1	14	CASSERGQGARAFF	TGTGCCAGTAGCGAGAGGGGACAGGGGGCTCGAGCTTTCTTT
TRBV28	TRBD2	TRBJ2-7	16	CASKTGTSRSAYEQYF	TGTGCCAGCAAAACCGGGACTAGCCGGAGCGCCTACGAGCAGTACTTC
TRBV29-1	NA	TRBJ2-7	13	CSVGGQSAYEQYF	TGCAGCGTCGGTGGACAGTCCGCCTACGAGCAGTACTTC
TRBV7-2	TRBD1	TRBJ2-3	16	CASSVVTQGATDTQYF	TGTGCCAGCAGCGTAGTTACCCAGGGGGCCACAGATACGCAGTATTTT
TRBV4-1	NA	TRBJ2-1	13	CASSQTPLERRFF	TGCGCCAGCAGCCAAACTCCCCTCGAGCGGCGGTTCTTC
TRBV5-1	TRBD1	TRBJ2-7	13	CASSSPTGYEQYF	TGCGCCAGCAGCTCGCCGACAGGGTACGAGCAGTACTTC
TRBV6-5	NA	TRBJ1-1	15	CASTKTSGANTEAFF	TGTGCCAGCACCAAAACATCAGGGGCGAACACTGAAGCTTTCTTT
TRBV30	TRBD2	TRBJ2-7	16	CAWSLLAGMVTYEQYF	TGTGCCTGGAGTCTACTAGCGGGAATGGTAACCTACGAGCAGTACTTC
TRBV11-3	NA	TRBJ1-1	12	CASSSGWTEAFF	TGTGCCAGCAGTTCAGGGTGGACTGAAGCTTTCTTT
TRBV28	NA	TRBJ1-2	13	CAGRSGGTFGYTF	TGTGCCGGGAGATCCGGAGGAACCTTTGGCTACACCTTC
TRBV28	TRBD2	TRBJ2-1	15	CASSLGPSGRAFEFF	TGTGCCAGCAGTTTAGGGCCTAGCGGGAGGGCCTTCGAGTTCTTC
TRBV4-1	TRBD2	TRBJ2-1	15	CASSHFSGNDNEQFF	TGCGCCAGCAGCCACTTTAGCGGGAACGACAATGAGCAGTTCTTC
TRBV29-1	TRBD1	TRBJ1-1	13	CSVVGQGETEAFF	TGCAGCGTTGTAGGACAGGGAGAAACTGAAGCTTTCTTT
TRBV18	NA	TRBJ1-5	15	CASSGRMGGNQPQHF	TGTGCCAGCTCAGGGAGGATGGGTGGCAATCAGCCCCAGCATTTT
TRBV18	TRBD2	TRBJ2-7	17	CASSRGTSGSTPYEQYF	TGTGCCAGCTCACGCGGGACTAGCGGGAGTACCCCCTACGAGCAGTACTTC
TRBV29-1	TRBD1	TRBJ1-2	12	CSVVGTGDGYTF	TGCAGCGTTGTCGGGACAGGGGATGGCTACACCTTC
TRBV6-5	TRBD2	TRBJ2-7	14	CASSYASGSWEQYF	TGTGCCAGCAGTTATGCTAGCGGGAGCTGGGAGCAGTACTTC
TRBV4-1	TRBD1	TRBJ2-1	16	CASRLRSYRGVDEQFF	TGCGCCAGCAGACTAAGGTCCTACAGGGGTGTGGATGAGCAGTTCTTC
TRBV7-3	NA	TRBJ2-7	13	CASSPGSSNEQYF	TGTGCCAGCAGCCCTGGTTCTAGTAACGAGCAGTACTTC